One sample yielded the 8 T cell receptor beta chains listed below, sequenced in a study of T cell changes during pregnancy in multiple sclerosis. Sequenced by immunoSEQ multiplex PCR; TCRdb stores in-frame clones only, minus some. Among under 70,000 clones listed, 85% to 95% were seen once. The source material was peripheral blood, sampled in the third trimester of pregnancy. The origin of the receptors is a female donor in good health, enrolled as a control in a pregnancy study.

The gene calls are TRBV5-4 and TRBJ2-5; 12 positions match TRBD2. The ends lost 3 bases at V and 3 bases at J; junction bases unmatched: 3. The CDR3 runs to 15 residues. Germline assignment: CDR1 SGHNT and CDR2 YYREEE (reference sequence). DNA for the CDR3: TGTGCCAGCAGCTCCCGACTAGCGGGGGAAGAGACCCAGTACTTC. This sequence encodes CASSSRLAGEETQYF.

This chain uses TRBV11-2 with TRBJ2-2; TRBD1 matches at 8 bases. The CDR3 covers 16 residues. In germline, CDR1 is SGHAT, CDR2 FQNNGV. The V segment lost 5 bases and the J segment 1 base; nucleotides outside the gene matches: 6. CDR3 protein: CASSPRTGQNTGELFF. In DNA form, the CDR3 reads TGTGCCAGCAGCCCAAGGACAGGGCAGAACACCGGGGAGCTGTTTTTT.

V usage is TRBV28 and J usage is TRBJ2-1, with 8 bases identical to TRBD2. Germline V gives CDR1 MDHEN, CDR2 SYDVKM. V trimming: 4 bases; J trimming: 7 bases; junction bases outside the gene matches: 12. This CDR3 is built from 16 residues. CDR3 protein: CASSSPGLVGPNEQFF. In DNA form, the CDR3 reads TGTGCCAGCAGTTCTCCGGGACTAGTAGGCCCAAATGAGCAGTTCTTC.

The chain has TRBV7-2 and TRBJ1-2; TRBD1 aligns across 9 bases. This CDR3 region has 16 residues. Germline V gene lookup returns CDR1 SGHTA and CDR2 FQGNSA. The trim removed 5 bases at V and 3 bases at J, leaving 10 bases unmatched. The CDR3 loop is CASSIGTGQGYYGYTF. The CDR3 DNA reads as TGTGCCAGCAGCATTGGAACGGGACAGGGCTACTATGGCTACACCTTC.

The CDR3: CATRITGMYGYTF. As DNA, the CDR3 is TGTGCCACACGCATAACAGGGATGTATGGCTACACCTTC. The chain employs TRBV27 and TRBJ1-2, with D maybe TRBD1 (6 bases). This CDR3 is 13 amino acids long. V was clipped by 10 bases and J by 5 bases, with 17 bases between them. Per the germline V gene, CDR1 is MNHEY and CDR2 is SMNVEV (reference sequence).

This clone appeared a single time. The V call is TRBV11-1, the J call TRBJ2-1, with 9 bases fitting TRBD2. This CDR3 is 16 amino acids long. CDR1 and CDR2 (germline): SGHAT, FQDESV (reference sequence). V shed 3 bases, J shed 1 base, and the junction held 4 bases outside the gene matches. The CDR3 sequence is CASSLKRGESYNEQFF. CDR3 nucleotides: TGTGCCAGCAGCTTGAAGCGGGGGGAATCCTACAATGAGCAGTTCTTC.

In its sample, this clone was seen once. This rearrangement joins TRBV30 to TRBJ2-5; D is unclear. This CDR3 is 13 amino acids long. V lost 0 bases and J 2 bases, leaving 7 bases between the germline ends. Germline CDR1 GTSNPN, CDR2 SVGIG (reference sequence). The CDR3 sequence: CAWSVGLQETQYF. The CDR3 coding sequence is TGTGCCTGGAGTGTTGGGCTGCAAGAGACCCAGTACTTC. Combining the CDR3 with reference TRBV30 and TRBJ2-5 gives the whole variable domain SQTIHQWPATLVQPVGSPLSLECTVEGTSNPNLYWYRQAAGRGLQLLFYSVGIGQISSEVPQNLSASRPQDRQFILSSKKLLLSDSGFYLCAWSVGLQETQYFGPGTRLLVL.

The chain joins TRBV27 to TRBJ1-1; D may be TRBD1 (5 bases). Germline CDR1 is MNHEY and CDR2 is SMNVEV (reference sequence). Trimming stripped 3 bases from V and 4 bases from J, with 9 bases between. The CDR3 has 13 residues. CDR3 coding DNA: TGTGCCAGCAGTTTTTTCAGGGCCACTGAAGCTTTCTTT. This translates into CASSFFRATEAFF.